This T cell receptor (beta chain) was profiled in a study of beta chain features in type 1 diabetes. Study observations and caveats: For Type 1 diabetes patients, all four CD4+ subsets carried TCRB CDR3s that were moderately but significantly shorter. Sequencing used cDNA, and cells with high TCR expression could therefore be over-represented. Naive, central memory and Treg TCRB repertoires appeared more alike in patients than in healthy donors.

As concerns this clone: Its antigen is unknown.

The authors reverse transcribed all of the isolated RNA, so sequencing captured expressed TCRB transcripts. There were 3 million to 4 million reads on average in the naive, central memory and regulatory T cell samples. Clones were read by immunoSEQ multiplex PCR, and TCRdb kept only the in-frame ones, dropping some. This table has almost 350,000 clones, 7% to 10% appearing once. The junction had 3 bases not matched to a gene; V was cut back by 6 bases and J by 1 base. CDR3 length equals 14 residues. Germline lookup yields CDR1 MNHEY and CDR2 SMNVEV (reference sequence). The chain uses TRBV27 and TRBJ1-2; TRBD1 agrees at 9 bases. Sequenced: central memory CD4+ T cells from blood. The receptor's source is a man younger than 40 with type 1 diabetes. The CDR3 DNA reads TGTGCCAGCAGGCGACAGGGGGTTAACTATGGCTACACCTTC. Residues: CASRRQGVNYGYTF.